This T cell receptor beta chain came from a study of blood T cell repertoires in COVID-19. Background on the study: Sites across the United States, Italy and Spain contributed samples from acute and convalescent COVID-19. PBMCs, B-cell-depleted T cells, or T cells provided the cDNA or gDNA that made up the material.

Germline loops: CDR1 GTSNPN, CDR2 SVGIG (reference sequence). This CDR3 has 17 residues. Trimming removed 0 bases from V and 0 bases from J, with 12 bases in between. In the original workflow: Nucleated cell number was recorded as an estimate derived from reference gene primer amplification. The repertoire was sequenced with immunoSEQ multiplex PCR; TCRdb's copy has only in-frame clones and lacks some. That table supplies the V and J calls and clone size; D and trimming were determined from the DNA. The sample shows roughly 63,000 clones, almost 90% of them seen only once. Sequenced material: peripheral blood. The clonotype comes from a woman between 45 and 60 years old with active or convalescent COVID-19. The rearrangement joins TRBV30 to TRBJ1-6, with a possible D match to TRBD1 (5 bases). DNA of the CDR3: TGTGCCTGGAGTGTACGTGGAAGGGGCTCCTATAATTCACCCCTCCACTTT. Its protein is CAWSVRGRGSYNSPLHF.